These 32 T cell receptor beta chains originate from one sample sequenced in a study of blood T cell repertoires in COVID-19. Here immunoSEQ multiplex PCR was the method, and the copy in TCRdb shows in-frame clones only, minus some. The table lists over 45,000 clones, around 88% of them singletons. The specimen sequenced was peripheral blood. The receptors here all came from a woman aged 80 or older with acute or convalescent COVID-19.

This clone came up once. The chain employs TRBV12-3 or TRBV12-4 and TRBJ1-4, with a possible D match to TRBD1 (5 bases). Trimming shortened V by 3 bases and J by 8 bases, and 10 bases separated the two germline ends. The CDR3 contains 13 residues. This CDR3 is CASSFGGEEKLFF. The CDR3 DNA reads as TGTGCCAGCAGTTTTGGGGGGGAGGAAAAACTGTTTTTT.

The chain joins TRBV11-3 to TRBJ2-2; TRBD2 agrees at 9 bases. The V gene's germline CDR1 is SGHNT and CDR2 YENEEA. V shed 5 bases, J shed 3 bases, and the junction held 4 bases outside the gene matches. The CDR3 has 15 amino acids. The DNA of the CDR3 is TGTGCCAGCAGCCGCGGGGGGGCGGACACCGGGGAGCTGTTTTTT. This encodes CASSRGGADTGELFF.

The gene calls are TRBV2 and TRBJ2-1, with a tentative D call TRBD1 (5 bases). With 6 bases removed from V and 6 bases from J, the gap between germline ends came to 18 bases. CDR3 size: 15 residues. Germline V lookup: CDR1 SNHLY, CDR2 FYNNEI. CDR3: CASRGYGVGANEQFF. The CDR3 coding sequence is TGTGCCAGCAGGGGCTATGGGGTAGGGGCCAATGAGCAGTTCTTC.

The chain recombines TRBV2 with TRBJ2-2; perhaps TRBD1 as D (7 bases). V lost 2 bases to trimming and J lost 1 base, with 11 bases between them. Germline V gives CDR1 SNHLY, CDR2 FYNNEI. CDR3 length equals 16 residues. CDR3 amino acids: CASSEQGGLNTGELFF. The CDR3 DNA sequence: TGTGCCAGCAGTGAACAGGGGGGACTGAACACCGGGGAGCTGTTTTTT.

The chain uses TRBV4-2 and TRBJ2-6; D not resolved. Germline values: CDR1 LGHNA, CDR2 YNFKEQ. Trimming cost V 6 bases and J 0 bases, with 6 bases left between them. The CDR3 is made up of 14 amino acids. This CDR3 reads CASSLSSGANVLTF. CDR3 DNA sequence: TGTGCCAGCAGTCTTAGCTCTGGGGCCAACGTCCTGACTTTC.

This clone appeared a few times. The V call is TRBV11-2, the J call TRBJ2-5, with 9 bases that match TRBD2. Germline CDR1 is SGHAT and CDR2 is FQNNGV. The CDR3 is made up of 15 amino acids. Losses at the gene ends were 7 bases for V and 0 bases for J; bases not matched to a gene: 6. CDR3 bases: TGTGCCAGCAAACCTTTAGCGGGAGACCAAGAGACCCAGTACTTC. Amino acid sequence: CASKPLAGDQETQYF.

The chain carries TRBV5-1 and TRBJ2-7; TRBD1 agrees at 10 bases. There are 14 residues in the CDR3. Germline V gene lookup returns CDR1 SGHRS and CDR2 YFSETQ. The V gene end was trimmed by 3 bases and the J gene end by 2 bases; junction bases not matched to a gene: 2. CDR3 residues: CASSSGTGAYEQYF. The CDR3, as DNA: TGCGCCAGCAGCTCCGGGACAGGGGCCTACGAGCAGTACTTC.

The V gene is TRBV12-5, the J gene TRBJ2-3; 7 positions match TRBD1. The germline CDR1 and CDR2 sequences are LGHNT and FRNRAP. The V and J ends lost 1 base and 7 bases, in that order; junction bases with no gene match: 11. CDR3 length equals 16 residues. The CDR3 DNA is TGTGCTAGTGGTTTGGCTCGACAGGGATCGGGGTATACGCAGTATTTT. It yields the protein CASGLARQGSGYTQYF.

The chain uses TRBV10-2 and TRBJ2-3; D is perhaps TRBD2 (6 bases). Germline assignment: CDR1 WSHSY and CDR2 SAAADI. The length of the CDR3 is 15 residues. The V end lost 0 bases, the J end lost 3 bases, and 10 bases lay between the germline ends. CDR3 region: CASSESIGGTDTQYF. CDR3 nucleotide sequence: TGCGCCAGCAGTGAGTCGATTGGGGGGACAGATACGCAGTATTTT.

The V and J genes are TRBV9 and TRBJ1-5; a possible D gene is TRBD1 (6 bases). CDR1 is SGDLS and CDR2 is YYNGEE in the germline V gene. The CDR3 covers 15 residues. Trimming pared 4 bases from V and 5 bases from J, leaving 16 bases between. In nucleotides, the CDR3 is TGTGCCAGCAGCTCAACAGGGAACTCACATCAGCCCCAGCATTTT. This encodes CASSSTGNSHQPQHF.

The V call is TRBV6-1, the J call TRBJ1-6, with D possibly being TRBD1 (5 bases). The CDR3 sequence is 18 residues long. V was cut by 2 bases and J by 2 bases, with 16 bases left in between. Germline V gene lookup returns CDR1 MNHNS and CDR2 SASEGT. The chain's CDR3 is CASSEWAGGVTYNSPLHF. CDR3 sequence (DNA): TGTGCCAGCAGTGAATGGGCGGGGGGGGTAACCTATAATTCACCCCTCCACTTT.

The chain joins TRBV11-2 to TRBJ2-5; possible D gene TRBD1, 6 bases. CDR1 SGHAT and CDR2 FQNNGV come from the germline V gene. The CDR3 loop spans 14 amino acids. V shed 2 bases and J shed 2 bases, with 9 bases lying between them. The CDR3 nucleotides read TGTGCCAGCAGCTTAAGAGGGGGTCAAGAGACCCAGTACTTC. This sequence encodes CASSLRGGQETQYF. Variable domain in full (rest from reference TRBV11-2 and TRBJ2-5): EAGVAQSPRYKIIEKRQSVAFWCNPISGHATLYWYQQILGQGPKLLIQFQNNGVVDDSQLPKDRFSAERLKGVDSTLKIQPAKLEDSAVYLCASSLRGGQETQYFGPGTRLLVL.

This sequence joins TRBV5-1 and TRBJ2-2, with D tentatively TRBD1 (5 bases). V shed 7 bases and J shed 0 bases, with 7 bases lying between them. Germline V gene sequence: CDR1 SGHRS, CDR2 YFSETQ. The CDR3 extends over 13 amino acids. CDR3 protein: CASQGTNTGELFF. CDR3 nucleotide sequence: TGCGCCAGCCAGGGAACGAACACCGGGGAGCTGTTTTTT.

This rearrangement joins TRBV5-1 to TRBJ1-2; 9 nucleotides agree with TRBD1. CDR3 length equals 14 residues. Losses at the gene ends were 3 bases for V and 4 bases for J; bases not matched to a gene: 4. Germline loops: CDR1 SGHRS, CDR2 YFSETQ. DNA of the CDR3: TGCGCCAGCAGCTCCATACAGGGGGCCTATGGCTACACCTTC. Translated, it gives CASSSIQGAYGYTF.

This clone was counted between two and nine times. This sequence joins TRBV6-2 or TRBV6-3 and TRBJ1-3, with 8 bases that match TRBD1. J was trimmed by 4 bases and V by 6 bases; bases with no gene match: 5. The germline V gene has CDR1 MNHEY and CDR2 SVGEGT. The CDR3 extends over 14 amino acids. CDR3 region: CASSPRGLGNTIYF. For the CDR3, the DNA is TGTGCCAGCAGCCCCAGGGGGCTAGGAAACACCATATATTTT.

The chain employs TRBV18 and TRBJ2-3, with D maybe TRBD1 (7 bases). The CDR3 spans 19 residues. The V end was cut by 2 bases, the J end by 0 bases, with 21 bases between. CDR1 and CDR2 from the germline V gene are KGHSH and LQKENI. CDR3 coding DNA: TGTGCCAGCTCACCAGGGAGGACAGGTGCTCGGTCTAGCACAGATACGCAGTATTTT. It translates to CASSPGRTGARSSTDTQYF.

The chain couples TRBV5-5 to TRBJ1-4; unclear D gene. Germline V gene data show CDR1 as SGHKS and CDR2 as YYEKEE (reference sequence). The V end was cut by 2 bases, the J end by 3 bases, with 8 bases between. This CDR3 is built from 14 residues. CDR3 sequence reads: CASSFWQANEKLFF. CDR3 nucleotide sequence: TGTGCCAGCAGCTTCTGGCAAGCTAATGAAAAACTGTTTTTT.

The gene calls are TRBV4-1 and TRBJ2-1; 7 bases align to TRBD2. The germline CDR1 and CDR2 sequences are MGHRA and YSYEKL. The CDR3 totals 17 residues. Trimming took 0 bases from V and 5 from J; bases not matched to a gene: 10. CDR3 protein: CASSQDRAGVRNNEQFF. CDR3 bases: TGCGCCAGCAGCCAAGATAGGGCGGGGGTTCGAAACAATGAGCAGTTCTTC.

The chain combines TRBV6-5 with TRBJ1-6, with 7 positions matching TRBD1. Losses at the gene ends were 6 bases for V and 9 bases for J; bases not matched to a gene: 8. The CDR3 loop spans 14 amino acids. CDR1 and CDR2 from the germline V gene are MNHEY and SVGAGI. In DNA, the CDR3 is TGTGCCAGCAGCCAGGACAGGCTCGGTTCACCCCTCCACTTT. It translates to CASSQDRLGSPLHF.

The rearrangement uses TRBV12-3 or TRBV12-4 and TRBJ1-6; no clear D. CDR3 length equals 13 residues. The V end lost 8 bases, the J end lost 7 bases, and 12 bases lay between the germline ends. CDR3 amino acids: CASATVPNSPLHF. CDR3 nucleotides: TGTGCCAGCGCCACAGTACCCAATTCACCCCTCCACTTT.

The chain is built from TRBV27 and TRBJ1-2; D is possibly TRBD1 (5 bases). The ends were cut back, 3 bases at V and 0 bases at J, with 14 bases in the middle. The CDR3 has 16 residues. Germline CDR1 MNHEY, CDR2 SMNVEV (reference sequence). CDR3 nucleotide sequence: TGTGCCAGCAGTTTTTTGGGGCCTCGGGCTAACTATGGCTACACCTTC. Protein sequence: CASSFLGPRANYGYTF.

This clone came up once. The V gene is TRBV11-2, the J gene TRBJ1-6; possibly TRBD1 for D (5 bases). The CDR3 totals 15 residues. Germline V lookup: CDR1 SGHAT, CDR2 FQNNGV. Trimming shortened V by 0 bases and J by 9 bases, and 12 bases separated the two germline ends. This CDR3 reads CASSLERAGSSPLHF. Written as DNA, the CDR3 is TGTGCCAGCAGCTTAGAACGGGCAGGGTCTTCACCCCTCCACTTT.

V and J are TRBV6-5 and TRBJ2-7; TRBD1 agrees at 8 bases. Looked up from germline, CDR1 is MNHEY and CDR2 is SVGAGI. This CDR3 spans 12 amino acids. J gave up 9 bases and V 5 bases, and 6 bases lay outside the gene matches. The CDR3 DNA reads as TGTGCCAGCAGTCGACAGGGGAAGGCGCAGTACTTC. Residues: CASSRQGKAQYF.

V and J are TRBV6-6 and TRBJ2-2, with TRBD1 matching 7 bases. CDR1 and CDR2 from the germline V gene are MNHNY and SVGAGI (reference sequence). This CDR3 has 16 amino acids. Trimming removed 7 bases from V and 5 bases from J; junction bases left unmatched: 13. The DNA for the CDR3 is TGTGCCAGCACCAAGACCCGTGACAGGGCGACCGGGGAGCTGTTTTTT. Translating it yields CASTKTRDRATGELFF.

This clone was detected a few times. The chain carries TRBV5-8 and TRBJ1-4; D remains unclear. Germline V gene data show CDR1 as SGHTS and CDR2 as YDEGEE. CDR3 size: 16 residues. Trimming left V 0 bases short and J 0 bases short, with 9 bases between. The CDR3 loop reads CASSLGFSATNEKLFF. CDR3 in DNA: TGTGCCAGCAGCTTGGGTTTCTCTGCAACTAATGAAAAACTGTTTTTT.

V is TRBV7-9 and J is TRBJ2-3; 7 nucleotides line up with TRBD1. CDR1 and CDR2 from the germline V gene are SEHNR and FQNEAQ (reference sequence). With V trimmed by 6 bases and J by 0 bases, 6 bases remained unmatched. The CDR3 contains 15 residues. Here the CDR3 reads CASSRGQSSTDTQYF. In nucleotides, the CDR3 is TGTGCCAGCAGTCGGGGACAGTCTAGCACAGATACGCAGTATTTT.

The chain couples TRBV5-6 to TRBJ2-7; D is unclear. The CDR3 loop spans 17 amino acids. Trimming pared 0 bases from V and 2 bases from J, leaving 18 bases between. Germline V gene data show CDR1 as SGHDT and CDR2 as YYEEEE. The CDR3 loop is CASSLVLQWQATYEQYF. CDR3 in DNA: TGTGCCAGCAGCTTGGTCTTGCAGTGGCAGGCGACCTACGAGCAGTACTTC.

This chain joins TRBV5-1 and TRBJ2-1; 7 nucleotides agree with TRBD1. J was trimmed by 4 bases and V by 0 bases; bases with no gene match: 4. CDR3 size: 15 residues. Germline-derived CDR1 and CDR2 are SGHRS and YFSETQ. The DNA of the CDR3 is TGCGCCAGCAGCTTGGAGGGACAGCCTTACAATGAGCAGTTCTTC. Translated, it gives CASSLEGQPYNEQFF.

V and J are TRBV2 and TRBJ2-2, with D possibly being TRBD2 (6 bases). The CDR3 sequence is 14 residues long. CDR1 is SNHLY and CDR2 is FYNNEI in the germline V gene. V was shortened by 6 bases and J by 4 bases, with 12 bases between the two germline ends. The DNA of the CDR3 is TGTGCCAGCAGCCGGGACTCCTCCACCGGGGAGCTGTTTTTT. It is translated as CASSRDSSTGELFF. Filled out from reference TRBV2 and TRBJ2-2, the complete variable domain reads EPEVTQTPSHQVTQMGQEVILRCVPISNHLYFYWYRQILGQKVEFLVSFYNNEISEKSEIFDDQFSVERPDGSNFTLKIRSTKLEDSAMYFCASSRDSSTGELFFGEGSRLTVL.

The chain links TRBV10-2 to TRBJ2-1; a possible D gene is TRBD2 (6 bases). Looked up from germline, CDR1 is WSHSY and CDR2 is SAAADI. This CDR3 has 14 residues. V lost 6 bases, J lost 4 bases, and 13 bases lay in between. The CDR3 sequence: CASSEDYSYNEQFF. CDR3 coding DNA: TGCGCCAGCAGCGAGGACTATTCTTACAATGAGCAGTTCTTC.

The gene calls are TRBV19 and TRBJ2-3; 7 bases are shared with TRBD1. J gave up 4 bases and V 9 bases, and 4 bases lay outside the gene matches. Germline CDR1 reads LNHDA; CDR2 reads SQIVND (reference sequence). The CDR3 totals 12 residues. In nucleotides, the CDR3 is TGTGCCAGCCAGGGGGACGCAGATACGCAGTATTTT. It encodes CASQGDADTQYF.

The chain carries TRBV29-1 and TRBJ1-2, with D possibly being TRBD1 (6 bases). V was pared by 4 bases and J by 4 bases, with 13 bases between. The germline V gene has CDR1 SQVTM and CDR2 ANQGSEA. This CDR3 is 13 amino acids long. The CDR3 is CSVVQGVPYGYTF. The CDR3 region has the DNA TGCAGCGTTGTACAGGGAGTCCCCTATGGCTACACCTTC.